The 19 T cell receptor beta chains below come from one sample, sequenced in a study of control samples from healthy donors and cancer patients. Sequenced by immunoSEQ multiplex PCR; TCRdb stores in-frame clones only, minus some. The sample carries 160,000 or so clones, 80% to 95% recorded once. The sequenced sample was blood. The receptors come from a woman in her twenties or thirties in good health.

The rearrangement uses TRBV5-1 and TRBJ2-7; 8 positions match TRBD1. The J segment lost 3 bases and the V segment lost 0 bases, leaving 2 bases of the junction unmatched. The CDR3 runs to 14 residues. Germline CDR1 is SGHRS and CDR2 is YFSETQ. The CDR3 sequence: CASSLVDRGYEQYF. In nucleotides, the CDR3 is TGCGCCAGCAGCTTGGTTGACAGGGGCTACGAGCAGTACTTC.

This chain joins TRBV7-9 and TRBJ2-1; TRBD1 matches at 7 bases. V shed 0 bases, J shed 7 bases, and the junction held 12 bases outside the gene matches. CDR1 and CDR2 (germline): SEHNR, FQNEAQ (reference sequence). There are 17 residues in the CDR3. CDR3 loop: CASSLARQGYWGNEQFF. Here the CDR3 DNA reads TGTGCCAGCAGCTTAGCGAGACAGGGCTACTGGGGAAATGAGCAGTTCTTC.

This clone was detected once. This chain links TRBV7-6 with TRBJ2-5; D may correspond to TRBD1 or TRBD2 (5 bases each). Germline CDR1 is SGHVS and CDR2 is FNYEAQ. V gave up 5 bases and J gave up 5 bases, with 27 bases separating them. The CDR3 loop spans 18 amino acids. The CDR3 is CASSTSAHGTHLGETQYF. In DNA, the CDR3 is TGTGCCAGCAGCACCTCCGCCCACGGGACGCACCTCGGGGAGACCCAGTACTTC.

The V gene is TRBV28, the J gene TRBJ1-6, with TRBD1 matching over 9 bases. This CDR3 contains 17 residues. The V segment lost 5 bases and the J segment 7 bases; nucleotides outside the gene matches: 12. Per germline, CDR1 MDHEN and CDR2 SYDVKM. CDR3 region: CASSVPSGTGINSPLHF. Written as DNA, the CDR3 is TGTGCCAGCAGTGTGCCCTCCGGGACAGGGATAAATTCACCCCTCCACTTT.

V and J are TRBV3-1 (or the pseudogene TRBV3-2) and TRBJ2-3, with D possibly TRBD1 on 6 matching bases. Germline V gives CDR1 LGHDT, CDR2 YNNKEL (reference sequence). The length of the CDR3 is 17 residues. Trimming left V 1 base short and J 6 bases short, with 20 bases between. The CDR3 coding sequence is TGTGCCAGCAGCCAAGGTCTCCAGGGGCACTCGTGGGATACGCAGTATTTT. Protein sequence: CASSQGLQGHSWDTQYF.

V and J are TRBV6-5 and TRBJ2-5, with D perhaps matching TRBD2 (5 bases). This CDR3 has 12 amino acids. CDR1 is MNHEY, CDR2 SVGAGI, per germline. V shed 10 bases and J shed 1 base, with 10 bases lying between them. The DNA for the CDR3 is TGTGCCACGACGGGGATCCAAGAGACCCAGTACTTC. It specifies CATTGIQETQYF.

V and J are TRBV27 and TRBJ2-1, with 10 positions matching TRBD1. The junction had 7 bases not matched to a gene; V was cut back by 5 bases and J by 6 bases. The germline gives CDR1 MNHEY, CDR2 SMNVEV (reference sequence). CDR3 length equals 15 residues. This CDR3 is CASSLRDRGGNEQFF. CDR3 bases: TGTGCCAGCAGTCTAAGGGACAGGGGAGGCAATGAGCAGTTCTTC.

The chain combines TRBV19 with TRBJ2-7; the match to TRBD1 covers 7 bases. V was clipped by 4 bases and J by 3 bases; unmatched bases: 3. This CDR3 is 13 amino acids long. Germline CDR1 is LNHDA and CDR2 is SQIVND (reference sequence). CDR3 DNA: TGTGCCAGTAGTAGACAGGGAGACTACGAGCAGTACTTC. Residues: CASSRQGDYEQYF.

CDR3 sequence: CATSRERQGRRYGYTF. As DNA, the CDR3 is TGTGCCACCAGCAGGGAGAGACAGGGGAGGAGATATGGCTACACCTTC. The chain uses TRBV15 and TRBJ1-2; the match to TRBD1 covers 8 bases. This CDR3 has 16 residues. V lost 3 bases to trimming and J lost 5 bases; unmatched junction nucleotides: 11. Germline V gene data show CDR1 as LNHNV and CDR2 as YYDKDF (reference sequence).

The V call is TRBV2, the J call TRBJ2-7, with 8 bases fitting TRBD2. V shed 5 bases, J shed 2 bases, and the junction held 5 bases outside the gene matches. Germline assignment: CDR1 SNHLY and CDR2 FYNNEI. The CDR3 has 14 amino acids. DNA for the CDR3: TGTGCCAGCAGTCGGGAGGGGCCTGCCTACGAGCAGTACTTC. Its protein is CASSREGPAYEQYF.

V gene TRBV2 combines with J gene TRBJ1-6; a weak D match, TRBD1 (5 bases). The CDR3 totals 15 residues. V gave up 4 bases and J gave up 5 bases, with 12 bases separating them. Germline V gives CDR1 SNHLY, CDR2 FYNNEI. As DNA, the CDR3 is TGTGCCAGCAGTGTCGTGGACATCGATAATTCACCCCTCCACTTT. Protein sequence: CASSVVDIDNSPLHF.

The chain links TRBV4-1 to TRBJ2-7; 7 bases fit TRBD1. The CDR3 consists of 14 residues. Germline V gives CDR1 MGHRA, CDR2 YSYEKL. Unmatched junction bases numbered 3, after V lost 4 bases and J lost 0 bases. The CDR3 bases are TGCGCCAGCAGCCCGGGACAGTACTCCTACGAGCAGTACTTC. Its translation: CASSPGQYSYEQYF.

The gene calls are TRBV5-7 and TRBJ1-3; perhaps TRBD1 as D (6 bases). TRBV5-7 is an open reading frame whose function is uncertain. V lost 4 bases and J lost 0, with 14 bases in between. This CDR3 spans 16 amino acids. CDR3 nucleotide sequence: TGTGCCAGCAGCACACAGGGACTCTGCTCTGGAAACACCATATATTTT. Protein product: CASSTQGLCSGNTIYF.

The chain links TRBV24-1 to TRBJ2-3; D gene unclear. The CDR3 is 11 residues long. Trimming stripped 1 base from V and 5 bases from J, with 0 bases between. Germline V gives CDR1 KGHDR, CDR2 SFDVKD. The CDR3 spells CATSDLDTQYF. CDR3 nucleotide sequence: TGTGCCACCAGTGATTTAGATACGCAGTATTTT.

The CDR3 loop reads CASSLSRPNTEAFF. CDR3 DNA: TGCGCCAGCAGCTTATCCAGGCCGAACACTGAAGCTTTCTTT. This chain uses TRBV5-1 with TRBJ1-1; the D is unclear. CDR1 and CDR2 from the germline V gene are SGHRS and YFSETQ. The germline V and J ends were trimmed by 2 bases and 1 base, with 9 bases remaining between them. The CDR3 is 14 residues long.

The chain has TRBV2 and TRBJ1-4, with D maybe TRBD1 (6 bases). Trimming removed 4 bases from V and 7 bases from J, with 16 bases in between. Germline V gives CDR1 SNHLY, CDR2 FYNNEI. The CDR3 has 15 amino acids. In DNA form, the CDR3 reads TGTGCCAGCAGTGCAAGGACAGCATCCAGTGAAAAACTGTTTTTT. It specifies CASSARTASSEKLFF.

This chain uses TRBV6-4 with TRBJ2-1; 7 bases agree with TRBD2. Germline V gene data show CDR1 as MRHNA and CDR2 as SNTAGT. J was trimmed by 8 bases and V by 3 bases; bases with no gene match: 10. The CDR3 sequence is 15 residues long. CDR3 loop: CASSEGGSTSYEQFF. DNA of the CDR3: TGTGCCAGCAGTGAAGGCGGGAGTACGTCGTATGAGCAGTTCTTC.

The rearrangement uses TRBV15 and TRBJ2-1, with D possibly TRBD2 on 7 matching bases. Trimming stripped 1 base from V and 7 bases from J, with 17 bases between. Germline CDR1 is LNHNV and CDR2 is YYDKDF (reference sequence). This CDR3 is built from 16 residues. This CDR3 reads CATSRAASGGGNEQFF. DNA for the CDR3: TGTGCCACCAGCAGAGCGGCTAGCGGAGGGGGGAATGAGCAGTTCTTC.

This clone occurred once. CDR3: CASSPGQRELAKNIQYF. Written as DNA, the CDR3 is TGCGCCAGCAGCCCGGGGCAGCGGGAGCTAGCCAAAAACATTCAGTACTTC. The genes are TRBV5-1 and TRBJ2-4, with 8 bases identical to TRBD2. The CDR3 totals 17 residues. V trimming: 4 bases; J trimming: 0 bases; junction bases outside the gene matches: 9. Germline V gives CDR1 SGHRS, CDR2 YFSETQ.